Shown below are 20 T cell receptor beta chains from a single sample sequenced in a study of T cell responses to AZD1222 COVID-19 vaccine. Data came from immunoSEQ multiplex PCR; TCRdb stores just in-frame clones and leaves some out. The sample comprises about 120,000 clones, about 90% of which are singletons, and 6.5% to 9% rests with the top ten. The specimen was peripheral blood, collected on day 0 of AZD1222 vaccination. These receptors were obtained from an adult in good health.

The chain joins TRBV6-5 to TRBJ1-5; a possible D gene is TRBD1 (6 bases). V lost 11 bases and J 3 bases, leaving 14 bases between the germline ends. Germline V lookup: CDR1 MNHEY, CDR2 SVGAGI. The CDR3 is made up of 13 amino acids. CDR3 bases: TGTGCCGCGAGGGGGGGTCACAATCAGCCCCAGCATTTT. Translating it yields CAARGGHNQPQHF.

The gene calls are TRBV12-2 and TRBJ2-7. TRBV12-2 corresponds to a pseudogene. The length of the CDR3 is 17 residues. The CDR3 sequence is CASRPRDNTAVAYEQYF. The DNA for the CDR3 is TGTGCAAGTCGCCCGCGGGACAACACCGCCGTCGCCTACGAGCAGTACTTC.

The chain couples TRBV6-5 to TRBJ1-5; D gene uncertain. The CDR3 runs to 14 residues. V lost 0 bases, J lost 9 bases, and 12 bases lay in between. Germline CDR1 MNHEY, CDR2 SVGAGI. Here the CDR3 reads CASSYSGPLAPQHF. The DNA for the CDR3 is TGTGCCAGCAGTTACTCAGGGCCCCTTGCGCCCCAGCATTTT.

CDR3 coding DNA: TGTGCCAGCAGCTTGGCTCGGGGGTATGGCTACACCTTC. This gives the protein CASSLARGYGYTF. The J gene is TRBJ1-2, the V gene TRBV11-1; a weak D match, TRBD1 (5 bases). Germline V CDR1 and CDR2: SGHAT, FQDESV (reference sequence). Trimming shortened V by 3 bases and J by 5 bases, and 10 bases separated the two germline ends. There are 13 residues in the CDR3.

The V gene is TRBV5-6, the J gene TRBJ2-2; TRBD2 agrees at 15 bases. The CDR3 spans 16 residues. Per germline, CDR1 SGHDT and CDR2 YYEEEE. With 4 bases clipped from V and 6 bases from J, the junction kept 4 bases outside the gene matches. The DNA for the CDR3 is TGTGCCAGCAGCCTAGGACTAGCGGGAGGGGCCGGGGAGCTGTTTTTT. This encodes CASSLGLAGGAGELFF.

The chain couples TRBV6-1 to TRBJ1-1, with 7 bases matching TRBD1. The CDR3 spans 16 residues. The ends lost 3 bases at V and 2 bases at J; junction bases unmatched: 9. Germline loops: CDR1 MNHNS, CDR2 SASEGT. The CDR3 bases are TGTGCCAGCAGTGATCCGGCGGCAGGGGGAAACACTGAAGCTTTCTTT. Translated, it gives CASSDPAAGGNTEAFF.

The chain uses TRBV28 and TRBJ1-1, with D unresolved. V lost 7 bases and J lost 2, with 14 bases in between. This CDR3 region has 14 residues. Germline lookup yields CDR1 MDHEN and CDR2 SYDVKM. The CDR3 coding sequence is TGTGCCAGCATCCCCTTCGTGGGAAACACTGAAGCTTTCTTT. It specifies CASIPFVGNTEAFF.

The gene calls are TRBV5-1 and TRBJ2-5; 10 nucleotides line up with TRBD2. The CDR3 spans 15 residues. Trimming removed 4 bases from V and 2 bases from J; junction bases left unmatched: 5. In germline, CDR1 is SGHRS, CDR2 YFSETQ. The CDR3 region is CASSLTLAGQETQYF. CDR3 nucleotide sequence: TGCGCCAGCAGCCTAACACTAGCGGGACAAGAGACCCAGTACTTC.

This clone appeared a few times. The rearrangement links TRBV28 to TRBJ1-1; 7 nucleotides align to TRBD1. Trimming took 4 bases from V and 12 from J; bases not matched to a gene: 14. Germline lookup yields CDR1 MDHEN and CDR2 SYDVKM. This CDR3 is built from 14 residues. Here the CDR3 DNA reads TGTGCCAGCAGTTCCCGCGGGGGGCCCAGGGGGACTTTCTTT. This sequence encodes CASSSRGGPRGTFF.

The chain is built from TRBV28 and TRBJ2-6; possibly TRBD2 for D (5 bases). V lost 3 bases, J lost 0 bases, and 9 bases lay in between. Per germline, CDR1 MDHEN and CDR2 SYDVKM. CDR3 size: 16 residues. The CDR3: CASSFLGSSGANVLTF. As DNA, the CDR3 is TGTGCCAGCAGTTTTTTAGGGAGCTCTGGGGCCAACGTCCTGACTTTC. The full variable domain, completed using reference TRBV28 and TRBJ2-6, is DVKVTQSSRYLVKRTGEKVFLECVQDMDHENMFWYRQDPGLGLRLIYFSYDVKMKEKGDIPEGYSVSREKKERFSLILESASTNQTSMYLCASSFLGSSGANVLTFGAGSRLTVL.

This clone was counted a single time. The rearrangement links TRBV28 to TRBJ2-7, with 8 nucleotides matching TRBD1. Germline loops: CDR1 MDHEN, CDR2 SYDVKM. The CDR3 covers 14 residues. V lost 7 bases to trimming and J lost 1 base; unmatched junction nucleotides: 6. CDR3 sequence reads: CASMGQGASYEQYF. The CDR3 DNA follows: TGTGCCAGCATGGGGCAGGGGGCATCCTACGAGCAGTACTTC.

The V call is TRBV13, the J call TRBJ1-1; D ambiguous. The CDR3 runs to 17 residues. In germline, CDR1 is PRHDT, CDR2 FYEKMQ (reference sequence). V was clipped by 4 bases and J by 9 bases, with 27 bases between them. Written as DNA, the CDR3 is TGTGCCAGCAGCTCCATCCCGGTCCTTACAGCGCGGGAAAAAGCTTTCTTT. This encodes CASSSIPVLTAREKAFF. Full variable domain (rest looked up from reference TRBV13 and TRBJ1-1): AAGVIQSPRHLIKEKRETATLKCYPIPRHDTVYWYQQGPGQDPQFLISFYEKMQSDKGSIPDRFSAQQFSDYHSELNMSSLELGDSALYFCASSSIPVLTAREKAFFGQGTRLTVV.

The V call is TRBV28, the J call TRBJ2-4; D is perhaps TRBD2 (6 bases). Trimming shortened V by 6 bases and J by 4 bases, and 16 bases separated the two germline ends. The CDR3 consists of 15 residues. Looked up from germline, CDR1 is MDHEN and CDR2 is SYDVKM. The CDR3 region is CASRPTGRGKNIQYF. CDR3 sequence (DNA): TGTGCCAGCAGGCCCACGGGGCGGGGTAAAAACATTCAGTACTTC.

This chain uses TRBV27 with TRBJ2-1; D is perhaps TRBD2 (6 bases). The CDR3 totals 12 residues. CDR1 is MNHEY and CDR2 is SMNVEV in the germline V gene (reference sequence). The V end was cut by 0 bases, the J end by 14 bases, with 11 bases between. CDR3 residues: CASSLSGPGEFF. As DNA, the CDR3 is TGTGCCAGCAGTTTATCGGGGCCGGGGGAGTTCTTC.

The chain joins TRBV9 to TRBJ2-7, with D perhaps TRBD2 (5 bases). This CDR3 region has 15 residues. Trimming stripped 0 bases from V and 0 bases from J, with 10 bases between. Germline V gives CDR1 SGDLS, CDR2 YYNGEE. The CDR3 coding sequence is TGTGCCAGCAGCGTAGCTCCAGCGGACTCCTACGAGCAGTACTTC. Translating gives CASSVAPADSYEQYF.

The CDR3 DNA sequence: TGTGCCAGCAGCCAAAGGGGACAGAGTAATGAAAAACTGTTTTTT. Its translation: CASSQRGQSNEKLFF. The chain is built from TRBV4-2 and TRBJ1-4; 7 positions match TRBD1. The CDR3 is made up of 15 amino acids. Germline loops: CDR1 LGHNA, CDR2 YNFKEQ. V gave up 2 bases and J gave up 4 bases; unmatched junction bases: 4.

The rearrangement uses TRBV6-6 and TRBJ2-7; TRBD1 aligns across 9 bases. This CDR3 contains 16 residues. Trimming took 0 bases from V and 5 from J; bases not matched to a gene: 8. Germline V gene lookup returns CDR1 MNHNY and CDR2 SVGAGI (reference sequence). The CDR3 loop reads CASSYSGGQGSDEQYF. The CDR3 DNA reads TGTGCCAGCAGTTACTCAGGGGGACAGGGAAGCGACGAGCAGTACTTC.

This clone was detected once. The chain carries TRBV9 and TRBJ2-7, with 7 nucleotides matching TRBD1. The germline V gene has CDR1 SGDLS and CDR2 YYNGEE. Trimming removed 0 bases from V and 1 base from J; junction bases left unmatched: 4. This CDR3 spans 15 amino acids. CDR3 protein: CASSVAPGGSYEQYF. CDR3 nucleotide sequence: TGTGCCAGCAGCGTAGCCCCAGGGGGTTCCTACGAGCAGTACTTC.

This chain links TRBV6-5 with TRBJ1-2; no clear D. The CDR3 contains 15 residues. Trimming removed 6 bases from V and 6 bases from J, with 20 bases in between. CDR1 MNHEY and CDR2 SVGAGI come from the germline V gene. The DNA for the CDR3 is TGTGCCAGCAGGCCCCCCGGGGTTCCGTTCGATGGCTACACCTTC. This sequence encodes CASRPPGVPFDGYTF.

The V gene is TRBV28, the J gene TRBJ1-1, with a tentative D call TRBD1 (5 bases). This CDR3 region has 15 residues. Deletions cut 6 bases from V and 4 bases from J, with 18 bases between. Germline V gives CDR1 MDHEN, CDR2 SYDVKM. CDR3 region: CASRGLQELSTEAFF. The CDR3, as DNA: TGTGCCAGCAGGGGATTACAGGAGCTGAGCACTGAAGCTTTCTTT.